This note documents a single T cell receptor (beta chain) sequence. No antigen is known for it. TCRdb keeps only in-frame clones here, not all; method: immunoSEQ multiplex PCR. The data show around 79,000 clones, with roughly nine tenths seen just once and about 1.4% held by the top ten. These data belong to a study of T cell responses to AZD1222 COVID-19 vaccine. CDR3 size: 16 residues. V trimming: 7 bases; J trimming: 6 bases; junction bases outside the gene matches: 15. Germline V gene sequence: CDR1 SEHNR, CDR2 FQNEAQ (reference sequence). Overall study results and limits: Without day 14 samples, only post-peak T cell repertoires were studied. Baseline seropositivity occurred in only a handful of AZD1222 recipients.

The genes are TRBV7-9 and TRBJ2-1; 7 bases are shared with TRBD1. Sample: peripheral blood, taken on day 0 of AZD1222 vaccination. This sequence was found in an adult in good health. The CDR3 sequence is CASNPSFTGVSNEQFF. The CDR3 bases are TGTGCCAGCAACCCAAGCTTTACAGGGGTCAGCAATGAGCAGTTCTTC.